This entry features one T cell receptor (beta chain) sequence. Its specificity is not known. The data belong to a study of beta chain features in type 1 diabetes. Findings and caveats of the study: A moderate, significant TCRB CDR3 shortening appeared in type 1 diabetes across four CD4+ subsets. PCR might show a preference for shorter templates, equally across patients and controls.

Purity exceeding 95% was reached by all sorted populations. What was sequenced were expressed TCRB transcripts, since all of the isolated RNA had been reverse transcribed. Libraries were prepared by immunoSEQ multiplex PCR; TCRdb keeps only in-frame clonotypes and omits some of them. The sample records under 150,000 clones, 6.5% to 8.5% being singletons. This sequence originates from a woman younger than 45 in good health. The specimen was central memory CD4+ T cells from blood.

CDR3: CASSLSLQGNEQFF. The CDR3, as DNA: TGTGCCAGCAGCCTATCCTTACAGGGCAATGAGCAGTTCTTC. The chain is built from TRBV11-3 and TRBJ2-1; D may be TRBD1 (6 bases). V lost 5 bases to trimming and J lost 6 bases, with 14 bases between them. The CDR3 runs 14 residues. Germline V CDR1 and CDR2: SGHNT, YENEEA.